The 10 T cell receptor beta chains below come from one sample, sequenced in a study of blood T cell repertoires in COVID-19. Repertoires were generated with immunoSEQ multiplex PCR, while TCRdb's copy carries only in-frame clones and drops some. The sample records under 150,000 clones, roughly 85% being singletons. The sample comprised peripheral blood. The receptor source for this set is a man in his fifties or sixties with acute or convalescent COVID-19.

The chain couples TRBV6-6 to TRBJ2-7, with TRBD2 identical over 9 bases. This CDR3 is 14 amino acids long. J gave up 2 bases and V 6 bases, and 5 bases lay outside the gene matches. Germline-derived CDR1 and CDR2 are MNHNY and SVGAGI (reference sequence). The DNA for the CDR3 is TGTGCCAGCAGAAGGCGGGAGGGAGCCTACGAGCAGTACTTC. This sequence encodes CASRRREGAYEQYF.

The chain employs TRBV4-1 and TRBJ2-7; D perhaps matches TRBD1 (6 bases). Germline CDR1 reads MGHRA; CDR2 reads YSYEKL. This CDR3 has 15 amino acids. V lost 0 bases to trimming and J lost 4 bases, with 13 bases between them. CDR3 loop: CASSQDPDRAYEQYF. In nucleotides, the CDR3 is TGCGCCAGCAGCCAAGACCCGGACAGAGCGTACGAGCAGTACTTC.

The chain combines TRBV27 with TRBJ2-6, with D possibly TRBD1 on 5 matching bases. This CDR3 is 15 amino acids long. Per the germline V gene, CDR1 is MNHEY and CDR2 is SMNVEV (reference sequence). Trimming removed 6 bases from V and 2 bases from J, with 11 bases in between. The DNA for the CDR3 is TGTGCCAGCAGCCCGTCGACAGCTGGGGCCAACGTCCTGACTTTC. Its protein is CASSPSTAGANVLTF.

In this sample, this clone turned up once. The V call is TRBV4-2, the J call TRBJ2-2; perhaps TRBD2 as D (6 bases). V lost 3 bases to trimming and J lost 8 bases, with 16 bases between them. Germline assignment: CDR1 LGHNA and CDR2 YNFKEQ. The CDR3 is 15 amino acids. CDR3 nucleotide sequence: TGTGCCAGCAGCCAGTTCGCAGGAGGGAGGGGGGAGCTGTTTTTT. Translated: CASSQFAGGRGELFF.

This rearrangement joins TRBV7-2 to TRBJ2-2; D is possibly TRBD1 (5 bases). The CDR3 totals 15 residues. V lost 2 bases, J lost 1 base, and 8 bases lay in between. Per the germline V gene, CDR1 is SGHTA and CDR2 is FQGNSA. CDR3 protein: CASSLSRVNTGELFF. As DNA, the CDR3 is TGTGCCAGCAGCTTAAGCAGGGTGAACACCGGGGAGCTGTTTTTT.

This chain links TRBV5-6 with TRBJ2-2; maybe TRBD1 (5 bases). V lost 0 bases and J 7 bases, leaving 16 bases between the germline ends. Germline V lookup: CDR1 SGHDT, CDR2 YYEEEE. The CDR3 length is 16 residues. Here the CDR3 reads CASSLDMAGYGGELFF. The DNA of the CDR3 is TGTGCCAGCAGCTTGGATATGGCAGGGTACGGCGGGGAGCTGTTTTTT. Full variable domain (remainder filled in from reference TRBV5-6 and TRBJ2-2): DAGVTQSPTHLIKTRGQQVTLRCSPKSGHDTVSWYQQALGQGPQFIFQYYEEEERQRGNFPDRFSGHQFPNYSSELNVNALLLGDSALYLCASSLDMAGYGGELFFGEGSRLTVL.

The chain uses TRBV7-9 and TRBJ2-1, with 12 positions matching TRBD2. V lost 3 bases to trimming and J lost 9 bases; unmatched junction nucleotides: 9. Germline CDR1 SEHNR, CDR2 FQNEAQ (reference sequence). CDR3 length: 16 amino acids. Here the CDR3 reads CASSFPILAGGPEQFF. For the CDR3, the DNA is TGTGCCAGCAGCTTCCCGATTCTAGCGGGAGGGCCTGAGCAGTTCTTC.

This sequence joins TRBV28 and TRBJ1-1; D remains unclear. CDR1 is MDHEN, CDR2 SYDVKM, per germline. This CDR3 has 14 amino acids. V was cut by 8 bases and J by 2 bases, with 15 bases left in between. CDR3 nucleotides: TGTGCCAGCGCGCGACTACCCATAAACACTGAAGCTTTCTTT. Protein sequence: CASARLPINTEAFF.

The rearrangement uses TRBV19 and TRBJ2-1; 10 nucleotides align to TRBD2. The germline V gene encodes CDR1 LNHDA and CDR2 SQIVND (reference sequence). After removal of 7 bases from V and 7 bases from J, the junction contained 7 bases not matched to a gene. This CDR3 spans 14 amino acids. This CDR3 is CASKAGGPGNEQFF. CDR3 DNA: TGTGCCAGTAAAGCGGGAGGGCCGGGGAATGAGCAGTTCTTC.

This clone was detected many times. The CDR3 sequence: CASSLGRAAYGYTF. The CDR3, as DNA: TGTGCCAGCAGCTTAGGCAGGGCGGCCTATGGCTACACCTTC. The V call is TRBV11-2, the J call TRBJ1-2; D may be TRBD1 (5 bases). V was trimmed by 1 base and J by 4 bases, leaving 10 bases between them. Germline loops: CDR1 SGHAT, CDR2 FQNNGV. CDR3 length: 14 amino acids.